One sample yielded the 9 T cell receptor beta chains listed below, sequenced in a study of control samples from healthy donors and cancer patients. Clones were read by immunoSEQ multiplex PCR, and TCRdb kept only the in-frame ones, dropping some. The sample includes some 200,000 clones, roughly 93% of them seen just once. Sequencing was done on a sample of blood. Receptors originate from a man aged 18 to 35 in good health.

CDR3 amino acids: CASSRPGTGAEQFF. The CDR3 bases are TGTGCCAGCAGTAGACCCGGGACAGGTGCTGAGCAGTTCTTC. The genes are TRBV6-5 and TRBJ2-1; 8 bases are a match to TRBD1. The CDR3 covers 14 residues. V was clipped by 5 bases and J by 9 bases; unmatched bases: 9. CDR1 and CDR2 from the germline V gene are MNHEY and SVGAGI.

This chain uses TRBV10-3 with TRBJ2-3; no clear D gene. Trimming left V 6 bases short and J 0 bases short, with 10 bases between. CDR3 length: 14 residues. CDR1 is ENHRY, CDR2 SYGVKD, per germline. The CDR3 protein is CAISLQKSTDTQYF. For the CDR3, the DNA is TGTGCCATCAGCCTTCAGAAAAGCACAGATACGCAGTATTTT.

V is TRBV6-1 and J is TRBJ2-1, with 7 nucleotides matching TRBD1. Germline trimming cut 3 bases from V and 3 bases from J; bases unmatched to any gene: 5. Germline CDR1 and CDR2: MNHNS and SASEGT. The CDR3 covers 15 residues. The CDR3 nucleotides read TGTGCCAGCAGTGATGACAGGGTCTTCTACAATGAGCAGTTCTTC. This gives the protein CASSDDRVFYNEQFF.

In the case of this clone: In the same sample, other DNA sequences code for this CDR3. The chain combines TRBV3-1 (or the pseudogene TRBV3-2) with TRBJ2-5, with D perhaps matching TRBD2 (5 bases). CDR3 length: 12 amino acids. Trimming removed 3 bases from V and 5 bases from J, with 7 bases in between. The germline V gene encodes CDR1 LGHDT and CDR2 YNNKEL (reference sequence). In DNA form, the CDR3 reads TGTGCCAGCAGCCAGGGCGGGGAGACCCAGTACTTC. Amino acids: CASSQGGETQYF.

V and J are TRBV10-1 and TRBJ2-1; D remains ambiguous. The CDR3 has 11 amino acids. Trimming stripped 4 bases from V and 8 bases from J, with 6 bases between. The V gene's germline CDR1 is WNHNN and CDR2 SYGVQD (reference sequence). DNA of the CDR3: TGCGCCAGCAGTGGGGGTCATGAGCAGTTCTTC. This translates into CASSGGHEQFF.

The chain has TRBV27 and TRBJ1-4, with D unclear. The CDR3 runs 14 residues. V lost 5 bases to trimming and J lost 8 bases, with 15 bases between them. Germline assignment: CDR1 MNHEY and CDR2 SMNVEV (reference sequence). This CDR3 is CASSPSVTREKLFF. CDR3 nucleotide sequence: TGTGCCAGCAGTCCTTCAGTTACGAGGGAAAAACTGTTTTTT.

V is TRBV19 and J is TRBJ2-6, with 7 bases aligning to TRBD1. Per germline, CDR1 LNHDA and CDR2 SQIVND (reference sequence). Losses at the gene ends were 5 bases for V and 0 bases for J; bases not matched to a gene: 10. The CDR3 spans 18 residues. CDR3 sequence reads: CASSQGQSHASGANVLTF. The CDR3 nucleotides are TGTGCCAGTAGTCAGGGACAGAGCCATGCCTCTGGGGCCAACGTCCTGACTTTC.

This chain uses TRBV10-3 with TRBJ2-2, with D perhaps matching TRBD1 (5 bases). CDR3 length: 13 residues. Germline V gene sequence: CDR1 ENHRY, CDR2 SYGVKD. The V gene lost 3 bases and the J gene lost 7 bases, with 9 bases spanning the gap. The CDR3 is CAISESGHGELFF. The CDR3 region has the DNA TGTGCCATCAGTGAATCAGGGCACGGGGAGCTGTTTTTT.

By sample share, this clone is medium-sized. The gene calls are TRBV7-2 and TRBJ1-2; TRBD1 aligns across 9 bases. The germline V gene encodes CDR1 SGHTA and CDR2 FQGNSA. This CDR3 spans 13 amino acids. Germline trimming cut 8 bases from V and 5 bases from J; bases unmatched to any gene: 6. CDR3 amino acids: CASAGQGLYGYTF. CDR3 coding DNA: TGTGCCAGCGCGGGACAGGGACTTTATGGCTACACCTTC.